A selection of T cell receptor beta chains follows, all from one sample in a study of a mutant IDH1 vaccine in newly diagnosed glioma. Their antigen targets remain unknown. Using immunoSEQ multiplex PCR, the repertoire was profiled, and TCRdb retains in-frame clones only, with some absent. The sample carries approximately 79,000 clones, 75% to 90% recorded once. Sequencing used PBMCs, obtained from a glioma patient whose treatment included an IDH1 peptide vaccine. The receptors shown here come from a woman between 50 and 59 years old with glioma. CDR3s include the opening cysteine and the closing phenylalanine or tryptophan. D genes are given only for firm matches. Size tells how often a clone was seen (once, few, many) or the class of an expanded clone, and some rows leave it out.

v_gene	j_gene	abundance	d_gene	CDR3aa	CDR3nt
TRBV9	TRBJ1-4	-	-	CASSASGGVGEKLFF	TGTGCCAGCAGCGCGTCCGGGGGGGTCGGTGAAAAACTGTTTTTT
TRBV11-1	TRBJ2-7	-	-	CASSSTVGDNSYEQYF	TGTGCCAGCAGCTCAACGGTGGGGGACAACTCCTACGAGCAGTACTTC
TRBV19	TRBJ1-1	-	TRBD1	CASSNAGQSRSTEAFF	TGTGCCAGTAGTAACGCGGGACAGTCAAGGTCAACTGAAGCTTTCTTT
TRBV7-2	TRBJ2-7	-	-	CASSRAWTSPAYEQYF	TGTGCCAGCAGCCGCGCCTGGACATCTCCAGCCTACGAGCAGTACTTC
TRBV11-2	TRBJ1-4	-	-	CASSSPAGPGEKLFF	TGTGCCAGCAGCTCCCCCGCCGGCCCGGGGGAAAAACTGTTTTTT
TRBV6-6	TRBJ1-4	-	-	CASSYLGAEKLFF	TGTGCCAGCAGTTACTTGGGAGCTGAAAAACTGTTTTTT
TRBV19	TRBJ1-2	-	TRBD1	CASRTGGGYTF	TGTGCCAGTAGAACAGGGGGTGGCTACACCTTC
TRBV11-3	TRBJ2-2	-	-	CASSLRFLSTTGELFF	TGTGCCAGCAGCCTCCGTTTTTTATCGACAACCGGGGAGCTGTTTTTT
TRBV11-2	TRBJ2-5	-	-	CASNLRVGPQETQYF	TGTGCCAGCAATCTGAGGGTGGGACCCCAAGAGACCCAGTACTTC
TRBV6-5	TRBJ1-4	-	TRBD1	CAVEQGVSEKLFF	TGTGCCGTCGAACAGGGGGTCTCTGAAAAACTGTTTTTT
TRBV10-2	TRBJ2-7	-	-	CASSDGNAYEQYF	TGCGCCAGCAGTGACGGCAATGCCTACGAGCAGTACTTC
TRBV19	TRBJ1-5	-	-	CASNTPGPGHQPQHF	TGTGCCAGTAATACGCCGGGGCCCGGGCATCAGCCCCAGCATTTT
TRBV5-1	TRBJ2-7	once	TRBD2	CASSWGGYEQYF	TGCGCCAGCAGCTGGGGAGGGTACGAGCAGTACTTC
TRBV5-1	TRBJ2-7	-	TRBD2	CASSPSSGGWDVQYF	TGCGCCAGCAGCCCTTCTAGCGGGGGGTGGGATGTGCAGTACTTC
TRBV5-4	TRBJ2-7	-	TRBD1	CASSPGTGRHLSYEQYF	TGTGCCAGCAGCCCCGGGACAGGACGTCACCTTAGTTACGAGCAGTACTTC
TRBV7-9	TRBJ1-2	once	-	CASSLGQSSYYGYTF	TGTGCCAGCAGCTTAGGCCAATCGTCTTACTATGGCTACACCTTC
TRBV5-1	TRBJ2-4	-	TRBD2	CASSLTSGSTKNIQYF	TGCGCCAGCAGCTTGACTAGCGGGAGTACCAAAAACATTCAGTACTTC
TRBV9	TRBJ2-5	once	TRBD2	CASSVSGTPEGTQYF	TGTGCCAGCAGCGTGAGCGGGACCCCGGAGGGGACCCAGTACTTC
TRBV7-3	TRBJ2-7	-	TRBD2	CASSFQRGDEQYF	TGTGCCAGCAGCTTCCAACGGGGGGACGAGCAGTACTTC
TRBV9	TRBJ2-2	-	-	CASSVYQGVGNTGELFF	TGTGCCAGCAGCGTATATCAGGGTGTCGGGAACACCGGGGAGCTGTTTTTT
TRBV5-6	TRBJ2-7	-	-	CASSSTRSYEQCF	TGTGCCAGCAGCTCGACCCGCTCCTACGAGCAGTGCTTC
TRBV27	TRBJ1-1	-	TRBD1	CASSFGQGAEAFF	TGTGCCAGCAGTTTCGGGCAGGGGGCCGAAGCTTTCTTT
TRBV29-1	TRBJ2-7	-	TRBD2	CSVEKTSGRAWGYEQYF	TGCAGCGTTGAAAAGACTAGCGGGAGGGCCTGGGGCTACGAGCAGTACTTC
TRBV5-1	TRBJ2-5	once	TRBD1	CASSGGQGPQETQYF	TGCGCCAGCAGCGGGGGACAGGGGCCCCAAGAGACCCAGTACTTC
TRBV4-1	TRBJ2-1	-	TRBD2	CASSQILREPFGEQFF	TGCGCCAGCAGCCAAATCCTGCGGGAGCCATTTGGTGAGCAGTTCTTC
TRBV6-5	TRBJ1-5	-	TRBD1	CASSFGTGNQPQHF	TGTGCCAGCAGTTTCGGGACAGGGAACCAGCCCCAGCATTTT
TRBV7-9	TRBJ1-1	many	-	CASSSRGPTEAFF	TGTGCCAGCAGCTCCAGGGGCCCCACTGAAGCTTTCTTT
TRBV11-2	TRBJ1-1	-	-	CASSLAETFRSAFF	TGTGCCAGCAGCTTAGCGGAGACATTCCGCTCGGCTTTCTTT
TRBV14	TRBJ2-7	-	TRBD1	CASSQRSGGSSYEQYF	TGTGCCAGCAGCCAACGGTCAGGGGGCAGCTCCTACGAGCAGTACTTC
TRBV9	TRBJ2-5	once	-	CASSVGDGRQETQYF	TGTGCCAGCAGCGTAGGGGATGGCCGGCAAGAGACCCAGTACTTC
TRBV5-6	TRBJ2-7	-	TRBD2	CATLDSGRPYEQYF	TGTGCCACGCTCGATAGCGGGAGACCCTACGAGCAGTACTTC
TRBV29-1	TRBJ2-7	-	TRBD1	CSVPRQGAYEQYF	TGCAGCGTCCCCAGGCAGGGGGCCTACGAGCAGTACTTC
TRBV7-9	TRBJ2-7	-	-	CASSLTRGTYEQYF	TGTGCCAGCAGCTTAACACGGGGTACCTACGAGCAGTACTTC
TRBV6-1	TRBJ2-1	-	-	CASSGSGTNNEQFF	TGTGCCAGCAGTGGGTCCGGGACCAACAATGAGCAGTTCTTC
TRBV7-3	TRBJ2-1	-	TRBD2	CASSLTAGDYNEQFF	TGTGCCAGCAGCTTAACTGCGGGGGACTACAATGAGCAGTTCTTC
TRBV19	TRBJ1-2	-	TRBD1	CASSMDKNRGILHYGYTF	TGTGCCAGTAGTATGGATAAGAACAGGGGTATCCTTCACTATGGCTACACCTTC